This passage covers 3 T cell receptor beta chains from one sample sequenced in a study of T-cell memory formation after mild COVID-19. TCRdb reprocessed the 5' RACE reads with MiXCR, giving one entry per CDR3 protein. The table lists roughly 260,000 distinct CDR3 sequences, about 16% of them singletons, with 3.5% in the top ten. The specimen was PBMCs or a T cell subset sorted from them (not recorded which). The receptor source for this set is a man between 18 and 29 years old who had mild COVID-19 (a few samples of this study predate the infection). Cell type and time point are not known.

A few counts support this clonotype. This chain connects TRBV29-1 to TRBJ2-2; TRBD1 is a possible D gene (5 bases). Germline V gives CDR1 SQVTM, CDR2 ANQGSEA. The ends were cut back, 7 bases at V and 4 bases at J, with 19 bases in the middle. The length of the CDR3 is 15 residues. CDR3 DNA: TGCAGCGCCCGAATGGGGCGCGGCGGCACCGGGGAGCTGTTTTTT. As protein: CSARMGRGGTGELFF.

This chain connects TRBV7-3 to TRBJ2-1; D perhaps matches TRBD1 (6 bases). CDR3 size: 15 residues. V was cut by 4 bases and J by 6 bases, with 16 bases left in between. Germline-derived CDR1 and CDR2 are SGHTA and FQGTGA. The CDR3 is CASSSVLRGTNEQFF. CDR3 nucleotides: TGTGCCAGCAGCTCGGTCCTCAGGGGCACCAATGAGCAGTTCTTC.

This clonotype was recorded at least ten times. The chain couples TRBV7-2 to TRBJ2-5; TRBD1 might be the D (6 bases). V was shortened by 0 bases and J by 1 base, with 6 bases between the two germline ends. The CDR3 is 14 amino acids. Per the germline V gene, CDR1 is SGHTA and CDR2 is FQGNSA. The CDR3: CASSLAGAQETQYF. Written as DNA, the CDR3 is TGTGCCAGCAGCTTAGCGGGGGCCCAAGAGACCCAGTACTTC.